This passage covers 17 T cell receptor beta chains from one sample sequenced in a study of control samples from healthy donors and cancer patients. Libraries were prepared by immunoSEQ multiplex PCR; TCRdb keeps only in-frame clonotypes and omits some of them. The sample lists some 90,000 clones, about 88% occurring once. Sequenced input: blood. The receptor set was obtained from a woman aged 60-75 years in good health.

The CDR3 sequence: CASSLRGDEQYF. The CDR3, as DNA: TGTGCCAGCTCACTCCGGGGGGACGAGCAGTACTTC. V gene TRBV18 combines with J gene TRBJ2-7; 7 bases map to TRBD2. Germline V CDR1 and CDR2: KGHSH, LQKENI. J was trimmed by 5 bases and V by 4 bases; bases with no gene match: 2. The CDR3 runs 12 residues.

The genes are TRBV6-5 and TRBJ2-1; D might be TRBD2 (5 bases). Germline V lookup: CDR1 MNHEY, CDR2 SVGAGI. This CDR3 has 14 residues. V was shortened by 6 bases and J by 0 bases, with 9 bases between the two germline ends. DNA for the CDR3: TGTGCCAGCAGGGGAGCAGGCTCCTACAATGAGCAGTTCTTC. Protein product: CASRGAGSYNEQFF.

The sample holds one count of this clone. The V gene is TRBV5-1, the J gene TRBJ1-1; D gene ambiguous. Trimming shortened V by 1 base and J by 5 bases, and 12 bases separated the two germline ends. CDR1 SGHRS and CDR2 YFSETQ come from the germline V gene. This CDR3 region has 14 residues. For the CDR3, the DNA is TGCGCCAGCAGCTTGCTCGTGGGAGCGACTGAAGCTTTCTTT. This gives the protein CASSLLVGATEAFF.

The chain carries TRBV18 and TRBJ1-1, with 7 bases identical to TRBD1. CDR3 size: 15 residues. Germline assignment: CDR1 KGHSH and CDR2 LQKENI. The V segment lost 5 bases and the J segment 4 bases; nucleotides outside the gene matches: 10. Here the CDR3 DNA reads TGTGCCAGCTCAGCCAGACAGGGATCGGGCACTGAAGCTTTCTTT. This sequence encodes CASSARQGSGTEAFF.

The gene calls are TRBV7-8 and TRBJ2-3; a weak D match, TRBD1 (5 bases). The V gene lost 5 bases and the J gene lost 5 bases, with 8 bases spanning the gap. The CDR3 is made up of 12 amino acids. Germline V gives CDR1 SGHVS, CDR2 FQNEAQ. The DNA for the CDR3 is TGTGCCAGCAGCCCAGGGATAGATACGCAGTATTTT. As protein: CASSPGIDTQYF.

This clone was seen more than once but under ten times. The chain joins TRBV11-2 to TRBJ2-7; 10 nucleotides agree with TRBD2. The V segment lost 1 base and the J segment 5 bases; nucleotides outside the gene matches: 5. CDR3 length: 15 amino acids. CDR1 and CDR2 (germline): SGHAT, FQNNGV. The CDR3 region is CASSLALAGAHEQYF. CDR3 coding DNA: TGTGCCAGCAGCTTAGCTCTAGCGGGAGCCCACGAGCAGTACTTC.

The J gene is TRBJ2-2, the V gene TRBV19; no clear D gene. CDR3 size: 14 residues. The V end was cut by 1 base, the J end by 1 base, with 4 bases between. Germline lookup yields CDR1 LNHDA and CDR2 SQIVND (reference sequence). The CDR3 here is CASSIAVNTGELFF. The CDR3, as DNA: TGTGCCAGTAGTATAGCGGTGAACACCGGGGAGCTGTTTTTT.

The chain is built from TRBV6-5 and TRBJ1-2; no firm D call. The CDR3 runs 13 residues. The V and J ends lost 7 bases and 8 bases respectively, with 17 bases between them. Germline V lookup: CDR1 MNHEY, CDR2 SVGAGI. The CDR3 DNA reads as TGTGCCAGCACTAAGGGCGGGTCGTCAGGCTACACCTTC. Its protein is CASTKGGSSGYTF.

The chain joins TRBV15 to TRBJ2-7; no reliable D call. The CDR3 runs to 15 residues. V shed 5 bases and J shed 3 bases, with 17 bases lying between them. CDR1 and CDR2 from the germline V gene are LNHNV and YYDKDF (reference sequence). CDR3: CATSGEYSTFYEQYF. The CDR3 DNA is TGTGCCACCAGCGGGGAATACTCGACCTTCTACGAGCAGTACTTC.

The chain uses TRBV15 and TRBJ2-5, with 9 bases identical to TRBD2. Germline V CDR1 and CDR2: LNHNV, YYDKDF (reference sequence). The CDR3 runs to 16 residues. With 2 bases clipped from V and 4 bases from J, the junction kept 8 bases outside the gene matches. The CDR3 nucleotides are TGTGCCACCAGCAGAAGGGGGACTAGCCTTTCAGAGACCCAGTACTTC. This gives the protein CATSRRGTSLSETQYF.

This clone was detected once. The V gene is TRBV6-5, the J gene TRBJ2-7; 8 positions agree with TRBD2. The CDR3 extends over 15 amino acids. Germline V gene sequence: CDR1 MNHEY, CDR2 SVGAGI. With 0 bases clipped from V and 3 bases from J, the junction kept 4 bases outside the gene matches. The CDR3 here is CASSYSTSANYEQYF. The CDR3 nucleotides read TGTGCCAGCAGTTACTCGACTAGCGCAAACTACGAGCAGTACTTC.

The V and J genes are TRBV7-8 and TRBJ1-3, with 7 bases fitting TRBD1. This CDR3 contains 16 residues. Germline CDR1 reads SGHVS; CDR2 reads FQNEAQ. V shed 5 bases, J shed 3 bases, and the junction held 10 bases outside the gene matches. For the CDR3, the DNA is TGTGCCAGCAGCCCCAAAGACAGGGCCCTTGGAAACACCATATATTTT. Its protein product is CASSPKDRALGNTIYF.

The J gene is TRBJ2-2, the V gene TRBV5-1, with D uncertain. The V end lost 0 bases, the J end lost 0 bases, and 3 bases lay between the germline ends. This CDR3 spans 14 amino acids. The V gene's germline CDR1 is SGHRS and CDR2 YFSETQ. In DNA, the CDR3 is TGCGCCAGCAGCTTGGTCACGAACACCGGGGAGCTGTTTTTT. Protein: CASSLVTNTGELFF.

The J gene is TRBJ1-1, the V gene TRBV30; D remains ambiguous. The CDR3 has 14 residues. Trimming took 3 bases from V and 1 from J, leaving 12 bases between them. Germline-derived CDR1 and CDR2 are GTSNPN and SVGIG (reference sequence). CDR3 in amino acids: CAWRVFGTNTEAFF. In DNA form, the CDR3 reads TGTGCCTGGAGGGTTTTCGGAACGAACACTGAAGCTTTCTTT. Variable domain in full (rest from reference TRBV30 and TRBJ1-1): SQTIHQWPATLVQPVGSPLSLECTVEGTSNPNLYWYRQAAGRGLQLLFYSVGIGQISSEVPQNLSASRPQDRQFILSSKKLLLSDSGFYLCAWRVFGTNTEAFFGQGTRLTVV.

V gene TRBV5-1 combines with J gene TRBJ1-1, with TRBD1 matching 7 bases. Trimming cost V 0 bases and J 7 bases; bases outside gene matches: 3. Looked up from germline, CDR1 is SGHRS and CDR2 is YFSETQ. CDR3 size: 13 residues. As DNA, the CDR3 is TGCGCCAGCAGCTTGGGGCAGGGGGATGAAGCTTTCTTT. Translation: CASSLGQGDEAFF.

The chain has TRBV2 and TRBJ1-3, with a weak D call TRBD1 (5 bases). This CDR3 is 15 amino acids long. V shed 2 bases and J shed 9 bases, with 17 bases lying between them. CDR1 is SNHLY and CDR2 is FYNNEI in the germline V gene. DNA for the CDR3: TGTGCCAGCAGTGAACTGGCCGGGGCGGAGGGCACCATATATTTT. This translates into CASSELAGAEGTIYF.

The chain couples TRBV6-6 to TRBJ2-7; no firm D call. CDR3 size: 13 residues. The V and J ends lost 6 bases and 2 bases respectively, with 11 bases between them. Germline V lookup: CDR1 MNHNY, CDR2 SVGAGI (reference sequence). CDR3 in amino acids: CASRERRPYEQYF. The CDR3 DNA reads as TGTGCCAGCAGGGAAAGACGGCCCTACGAGCAGTACTTC.